Below are 25 T cell receptor beta chains sequenced from a single sample in a study of identical twins. One entry per CDR3 protein results from TCRdb running MiXCR on the 5' RACE reads. The repertoire holds roughly 710,000 distinct CDR3 sequences, with around 6% as singletons. The sequencing input was naive T cells sorted from blood. The origin of the receptors is a man younger than 30 in good health.

This clonotype was seen many times. The rearrangement links TRBV29-1 to TRBJ2-1; no reliable D call. The CDR3 contains 14 residues. In germline, CDR1 is SQVTM, CDR2 ANQGSEA. Between the trimmed V and J ends, which lost 4 bases and 2 bases, there was a span of 12 bases. This CDR3 is CSVATDPTYNEQFF. CDR3 DNA sequence: TGCAGCGTTGCCACCGACCCAACCTACAATGAGCAGTTCTTC.

This clonotype has only a few counts. The rearrangement joins TRBV4-2 to TRBJ2-5; the D gene is possibly TRBD1 (6 bases). This CDR3 is built from 16 residues. Germline V gene sequence: CDR1 LGHNA, CDR2 YNFKEQ. Trimming stripped 5 bases from V and 5 bases from J, with 21 bases between. The CDR3 DNA follows: TGTGCCAGCAGCTTCCGACAGGCCCCCGATGGGGAGACCCAGTACTTC. It codes for CASSFRQAPDGETQYF.

Ten or more counts support this clonotype. The gene calls are TRBV5-1 and TRBJ2-3, with TRBD2 matching over 7 bases. The CDR3 spans 14 residues. V lost 3 bases and J lost 2; bases outside the gene matches: 3. The V gene's germline CDR1 is SGHRS and CDR2 YFSETQ. The CDR3 reads CASSYGLVTDTQYF. CDR3 DNA sequence: TGCGCCAGCAGCTATGGACTAGTCACAGATACGCAGTATTTT.

This clonotype showed up many times. The chain combines TRBV5-1 with TRBJ1-6, with TRBD1 matching 8 bases. V shed 4 bases and J 10 bases; nucleotides not matched to a gene: 7. The germline CDR1 and CDR2 sequences are SGHRS and YFSETQ. The CDR3 covers 14 residues. In nucleotides, the CDR3 is TGCGCCAGCAGCGGAACAGGGGGGGAGTCACCCCTCCACTTT. Translating it yields CASSGTGGESPLHF. Full variable domain (remainder filled in from reference TRBV5-1 and TRBJ1-6): KAGVTQTPRYLIKTRGQQVTLSCSPISGHRSVSWYQQTPGQGLQFLFEYFSETQRNKGNFPGRFSGRQFSNSRSEMNVSTLELGDSALYLCASSGTGGESPLHFGNGTRLTVT.

This clonotype was counted between two and nine times. The chain uses TRBV12-3 or TRBV12-4 and TRBJ2-6; 8 bases agree with TRBD2. The V gene end was trimmed by 7 bases and the J gene end by 1 base; junction bases not matched to a gene: 12. This CDR3 has 18 amino acids. CDR3 bases: TGTGCCAGCACCCCGAGGGCGGGACTAGGATCTGGGGCCAACGTCCTGACTTTC. Amino acids: CASTPRAGLGSGANVLTF.

The chain is built from TRBV15 and TRBJ1-1, with a possible D match to TRBD1 (5 bases). Germline V gene lookup returns CDR1 LNHNV and CDR2 YYDKDF (reference sequence). Trimming pared 3 bases from V and 3 bases from J, leaving 17 bases between. The CDR3 is 16 amino acids. Here the CDR3 DNA reads TGTGCCACCAGCAGGTCCCGGGGCCTGGGGGACACTGAAGCTTTCTTT. Its protein product is CATSRSRGLGDTEAFF.

This clonotype showed up many times. The chain carries TRBV12-3 or TRBV12-4 and TRBJ2-7, with D maybe TRBD2 (6 bases). Trimming left V 2 bases short and J 4 bases short, with 12 bases between. The CDR3 sequence is 14 residues long. The CDR3 spells CASSLRLGRYEQYF. In DNA form, the CDR3 reads TGTGCCAGCAGTTTAAGGTTGGGGAGGTACGAGCAGTACTTC.

This clonotype has a handful of counts. The chain is built from TRBV9 and TRBJ2-5; possible D gene TRBD1, 6 bases. V was clipped by 4 bases and J by 2 bases, with 18 bases between them. The CDR3 length is 16 residues. Germline CDR1 SGDLS, CDR2 YYNGEE. The CDR3 sequence is CASSPGSYRDQETQYF. CDR3 in DNA: TGTGCCAGCAGCCCCGGTAGCTACAGGGATCAAGAGACCCAGTACTTC.

The CDR3 DNA follows: TGTGCCAGCAATGGACTAGCGGGAGTTGCCTACGAGCAGTACTTC. It codes for CASNGLAGVAYEQYF. V gene TRBV2 combines with J gene TRBJ2-7; 13 positions match TRBD2. J gave up 2 bases and V 7 bases, and 5 bases lay outside the gene matches. Germline loops: CDR1 SNHLY, CDR2 FYNNEI. The CDR3 loop spans 15 amino acids.

The gene calls are TRBV5-7 and TRBJ2-1; the match to TRBD2 covers 10 bases. TRBV5-7 falls under the ORF class, with uncertain function. This CDR3 is 16 amino acids long. The V segment lost 4 bases and the J segment 0 bases; nucleotides outside the gene matches: 4. CDR3 sequence (DNA): TGTGCCAGCAGCCCTAGCGGGAGAGTCTCCTACAATGAGCAGTTCTTC. Amino acid sequence: CASSPSGRVSYNEQFF.

The chain joins TRBV5-1 to TRBJ1-4; D possibly corresponds to TRBD1 (5 bases). In germline, CDR1 is SGHRS, CDR2 YFSETQ. CDR3 length: 15 residues. Between the trimmed V and J ends, which lost 4 bases and 4 bases, there was a span of 14 bases. CDR3 region: CASSQRRDGNEKLFF. The CDR3 DNA follows: TGCGCCAGCAGCCAAAGACGGGACGGTAATGAAAAACTGTTTTTT.

This clonotype was picked up many times. This chain joins TRBV29-1 and TRBJ2-1; unclear D gene. V was cut by 2 bases and J by 4 bases, with 6 bases left in between. Germline values: CDR1 SQVTM, CDR2 ANQGSEA. The length of the CDR3 is 12 residues. CDR3 protein: CSVEIRYNEQFF. In DNA form, the CDR3 reads TGCAGCGTTGAAATCCGTTACAATGAGCAGTTCTTC.

In the case of this clonotype: A much larger clonotype is one base distant, so this may be a read error. The CDR3 loop is CSAGPGEGPYNGQFF. CDR3 bases: TGCAGTGCTGGCCCGGGGGAGGGCCCCTACAATGGGCAGTTCTTC. The chain carries TRBV20-1 and TRBJ2-1; 7 bases are a match to TRBD2. Per the germline V gene, CDR1 is DFQATT and CDR2 is SNEGSKA (reference sequence). CDR3 length equals 15 residues.

This clonotype was picked up many times. This chain links TRBV20-1 with TRBJ2-1; TRBD2 is a possible D gene (6 bases). Trimming took off 1 base at V and 0 bases at J, with 10 bases between the two ends. This CDR3 has 15 amino acids. Germline CDR1 is DFQATT and CDR2 is SNEGSKA (reference sequence). CDR3 in amino acids: CSARAGTSSYNEQFF. For the CDR3, the DNA is TGCAGTGCTAGAGCCGGGACTTCCTCCTACAATGAGCAGTTCTTC.

The rearrangement joins TRBV11-2 to TRBJ1-3; D uncertain. CDR3 size: 15 residues. Germline-derived CDR1 and CDR2 are SGHAT and FQNNGV. Trimming removed 5 bases from V and 0 bases from J, with 11 bases in between. The CDR3 here is CASSPHLDSGNTIYF. CDR3 DNA sequence: TGTGCCAGCAGCCCACACCTGGACTCTGGAAACACCATATATTTT. The full variable domain, completed using reference TRBV11-2 and TRBJ1-3, is EAGVAQSPRYKIIEKRQSVAFWCNPISGHATLYWYQQILGQGPKLLIQFQNNGVVDDSQLPKDRFSAERLKGVDSTLKIQPAKLEDSAVYLCASSPHLDSGNTIYFGEGSWLTVV.

This sequence joins TRBV29-1 and TRBJ2-1, with D perhaps being TRBD1 or TRBD2 (5 bases each). Germline values: CDR1 SQVTM, CDR2 ANQGSEA. This CDR3 is built from 12 residues. V gave up 1 base and J gave up 8 bases, with 9 bases separating them. The CDR3 nucleotides read TGCAGCGTTGAAGGCGAGGGGTATGAGCAGTTCTTC. It specifies CSVEGEGYEQFF.

In its sample, this clonotype was seen many times. The CDR3 region has the DNA TGTGCCAGCACCACCGACTACGCAGAGACCCAGTACTTC. Its protein product is CASTTDYAETQYF. V is TRBV12-3 or TRBV12-4 and J is TRBJ2-5; weak D call: TRBD2 (5 bases). V was trimmed by 7 bases and J by 4 bases, leaving 13 bases between them. This CDR3 has 13 amino acids.

V gene TRBV4-1 combines with J gene TRBJ2-4, with no clear D. The CDR3 is 14 amino acids. Per germline, CDR1 MGHRA and CDR2 YSYEKL. V was cut by 2 bases and J by 0 bases, with 5 bases left in between. The CDR3 nucleotides read TGCGCCAGCAGCCAAACGGCAGCCAAAAACATTCAGTACTTC. It encodes CASSQTAAKNIQYF.

This clonotype was seen repeatedly, ten times or more. The chain uses TRBV27 and TRBJ2-3; D might be TRBD2 (7 bases). Trimming removed 2 bases at V and 3 bases at J, with 12 bases between. Looked up from germline, CDR1 is MNHEY and CDR2 is SMNVEV (reference sequence). This CDR3 contains 15 residues. This chain's CDR3 is CASSLAGAHTDTQYF. CDR3 sequence (DNA): TGTGCCAGCAGTTTAGCGGGGGCGCATACAGATACGCAGTATTTT.

This clonotype was found a few times. This chain uses TRBV2 with TRBJ1-5; TRBD1 aligns across 7 bases. After removal of 4 bases from V and 1 base from J, the junction contained 7 bases not matched to a gene. CDR1 is SNHLY and CDR2 is FYNNEI in the germline V gene. This CDR3 has 16 amino acids. In DNA form, the CDR3 reads TGTGCCAGCAGTGGACGACAGGGAACAAGCAATCAGCCCCAGCATTTT. This translates into CASSGRQGTSNQPQHF.

This clonotype was picked up many times. The chain carries TRBV3-1 and TRBJ2-7; tentative D call: TRBD2 (5 bases). The CDR3 has 11 residues. Trimming cost V 8 bases and J 11 bases, with 16 bases left between them. The germline V gene encodes CDR1 LGHDT and CDR2 YNNKEL (reference sequence). CDR3 nucleotides: TGTGCCAGCGGAGAAGGGAGTACGGAGTACTTC. Its translation is CASGEGSTEYF.

This clonotype was seen a handful of times. The gene calls are TRBV5-1 and TRBJ1-2; 7 nucleotides align to TRBD1. The CDR3 spans 12 residues. Germline V lookup: CDR1 SGHRS, CDR2 YFSETQ. The ends lost 2 bases at V and 6 bases at J; junction bases unmatched: 1. The CDR3 region is CASSFGTDGYTF. The CDR3, as DNA: TGCGCCAGCAGCTTCGGGACAGATGGCTACACCTTC.

Ten or more counts support this clonotype. This sequence joins TRBV6-5 and TRBJ1-5; 9 positions agree with TRBD1. J was trimmed by 2 bases and V by 1 base; bases with no gene match: 12. This CDR3 region has 19 residues. CDR1 and CDR2 (germline): MNHEY, SVGAGI. The CDR3 is CASSYLGTGREPGNQPQHF. The CDR3 DNA is TGTGCCAGCAGTTACTTAGGGACAGGGAGGGAACCCGGCAATCAGCCCCAGCATTTT.

This clonotype was seen at least ten times. V and J are TRBV4-3 and TRBJ2-3, with TRBD2 matching over 7 bases. The CDR3 extends over 19 amino acids. The trim removed 0 bases at V and 4 bases at J, leaving 16 bases unmatched. Germline values: CDR1 LGHNA, CDR2 YSLEER. The CDR3 loop is CASSQDTSRTSISADTQYF. The CDR3 nucleotides read TGCGCCAGCAGCCAAGATACGAGTAGGACTAGTATATCCGCAGATACGCAGTATTTT.

V usage is TRBV11-2 and J usage is TRBJ2-2; 10 nucleotides agree with TRBD2. Germline loops: CDR1 SGHAT, CDR2 FQNNGV. CDR3 size: 15 residues. Unmatched junction bases numbered 3, after V lost 2 bases and J lost 6 bases. The CDR3 DNA reads as TGTGCCAGCAGCTTATTGAGCGGGAGGGCCGGGGAGCTGTTTTTT. It specifies CASSLLSGRAGELFF. The whole variable domain, remainder taken from reference TRBV11-2 and TRBJ2-2, is EAGVAQSPRYKIIEKRQSVAFWCNPISGHATLYWYQQILGQGPKLLIQFQNNGVVDDSQLPKDRFSAERLKGVDSTLKIQPAKLEDSAVYLCASSLLSGRAGELFFGEGSRLTVL.